The 29 T cell receptor beta chains in this list originate from one sample, sequenced in a study of cytomegalovirus exposure and HLA in healthy donors (dated by TCRdb to 2016 to 2017). Library preparation was by the immunoSEQ multiplex PCR assay. A mixture of 60 forward primers for TCR Vbeta segments and 13 reverse primers for TCR Jbeta segments was used in the multiplex PCR. The table comes from immuneACCESS by way of TCRdb, which keeps in-frame sequences with V and J called. Part of the clones is missing from these tables; in studies checked, under half for an unresolved V gene and the rest for unknown reasons. Present in this sample are about 92,000 clones, more than 60% of which were seen just once. Clones ranked in the top ten supply about 7% of the sample. Specimen: PBMCs. These receptors were collected from a man aged 45-60 years in good health and CMV-seropositive.

The genes are TRBV19 and TRBJ1-1, with a tentative D call TRBD1 (5 bases). There are 16 residues in the CDR3. V was cut by 7 bases and J by 0 bases, with 18 bases left in between. CDR1 is LNHDA and CDR2 is SQIVND in the germline V gene (reference sequence). CDR3 protein: CASTRAATGVNTEAFF. In DNA, the CDR3 is TGTGCCAGTACTAGGGCCGCAACAGGCGTGAACACTGAAGCTTTCTTT.

The chain has TRBV7-9 and TRBJ2-7; TRBD1 agrees at 8 bases. V was pared by 4 bases and J by 5 bases, with 7 bases of the junction left unmatched. The germline V gene encodes CDR1 SEHNR and CDR2 FQNEAQ (reference sequence). The CDR3 is 14 residues long. The CDR3 sequence is CASSSTDRANEQYF. In nucleotides, the CDR3 is TGTGCCAGCAGCTCAACGGACAGGGCGAACGAGCAGTACTTC. The full variable domain, its missing parts supplied by reference TRBV7-9 and TRBJ2-7, is DTGVSQNPRHKITKRGQNVTFRCDPISEHNRLYWYRQTLGQGPEFLTYFQNEAQLEKSRLLSDRFSAERPKGSFSTLEIQRTEQGDSAMYLCASSSTDRANEQYFGPGTRLTVT.

This clone was observed a handful of times. The CDR3 sequence is CASSKKGAGGYNEQFF. The CDR3 region has the DNA TGTGCCAGCAGCAAAAAGGGAGCGGGGGGATACAATGAGCAGTTCTTC. J is TRBJ2-1 and V is TRBV7-8; 9 nucleotides line up with TRBD2. The CDR3 is 16 residues long. The V gene's germline CDR1 is SGHVS and CDR2 FQNEAQ. Trimming removed 5 bases from V and 4 bases from J; junction bases left unmatched: 9.

The chain carries TRBV28 and TRBJ2-1; 15 bases are shared with TRBD2. The germline gives CDR1 MDHEN, CDR2 SYDVKM. The CDR3 is 16 amino acids. The trim removed 7 bases at V and 4 bases at J, leaving 5 bases unmatched. The CDR3 spells CASTGTSGGFYNEQFF. CDR3 nucleotides: TGTGCCAGCACCGGGACTAGCGGGGGGTTTTACAATGAGCAGTTCTTC.

This clone was counted between two and nine times. The rearrangement links TRBV6-1 to TRBJ1-2, with unresolved D. Germline V gene lookup returns CDR1 MNHNS and CDR2 SASEGT. V was trimmed by 5 bases and J by 4 bases, leaving 14 bases between them. The CDR3 extends over 14 amino acids. The CDR3 DNA sequence: TGTGCCAGCAGTCCTACACGGGAGAGCTATGGCTACACCTTC. Its protein product is CASSPTRESYGYTF.

As regards this clone: One end of the junction is discordant with germline, which a read error may explain. The chain is built from TRBV19 and TRBJ1-6, with TRBD1 matching over 7 bases. The CDR3 loop spans 14 amino acids. Germline CDR1 reads LNHDA; CDR2 reads SQIVND (reference sequence). The chain's CDR3 is CASSMTGYNSPLNF. The CDR3 DNA reads TGTGCCAGTAGTATGACAGGGTATAATTCACCCCTCAACTTT. The variable domain in full, with the rest retrieved from reference TRBV19 and TRBJ1-6, is DGGITQSPKYLFRKEGQNVTLSCEQNLNHDAMYWYRQDPGQGLRLIYYSQIVNDFQKGDIAEGYSVSREKKESFPLTVTSAQKNPTAFYLCASSMTGYNSPLNFGNGTRLTVT.

This chain links TRBV9 with TRBJ1-1; D is uncertain. CDR3 length: 13 amino acids. Trimming removed 1 base at V and 3 bases at J, with 7 bases between. Germline-derived CDR1 and CDR2 are SGDLS and YYNGEE. The CDR3 DNA is TGTGCCAGCAGCGTATCCCCGGACACTGAAGCTTTCTTT. Amino acid sequence: CASSVSPDTEAFF. Full variable domain (missing parts from reference TRBV9 and TRBJ1-1): DSGVTQTPKHLITATGQRVTLRCSPRSGDLSVYWYQQSLDQGLQFLIQYYNGEERAKGNILERFSAQQFPDLHSELNLSSLELGDSALYFCASSVSPDTEAFFGQGTRLTVV.

As concerns this clone: One end of the junction varies from germline; a read error may be responsible. The chain uses TRBV2 and TRBJ1-2; D uncertain. Germline CDR1 reads SNHLY; CDR2 reads FYNNEI. The CDR3 extends over 11 amino acids. CDR3 loop: CASRVNYGYPF. CDR3 nucleotide sequence: TGTGCCAGCAGGGTGAACTATGGCTACCCCTTC.

V is TRBV5-1 and J is TRBJ2-7, with D tentatively TRBD1 (6 bases). Trimming pared 2 bases from V and 1 base from J, leaving 22 bases between. In germline, CDR1 is SGHRS, CDR2 YFSETQ. The CDR3 totals 18 residues. CDR3 sequence reads: CASSFYGQIGRSSYEQYF. In DNA form, the CDR3 reads TGCGCCAGCAGCTTCTATGGACAGATCGGCAGAAGTTCCTACGAGCAGTACTTC.

In its sample, this clone was seen a few times. The chain has TRBV5-6 and TRBJ2-3; TRBD1 matches at 8 bases. The CDR3 contains 15 residues. Germline-derived CDR1 and CDR2 are SGHDT and YYEEEE. V was pared by 4 bases and J by 3 bases, with 7 bases of the junction left unmatched. This CDR3 reads CASSLDRGATDTQYF. CDR3 in DNA: TGTGCCAGCAGCCTCGACAGGGGTGCGACAGATACGCAGTATTTT.

The rearrangement uses TRBV19 and TRBJ1-5, with D maybe TRBD1 (6 bases). V shed 0 bases and J shed 2 bases, with 8 bases lying between them. The CDR3 is made up of 15 amino acids. Germline loops: CDR1 LNHDA, CDR2 SQIVND (reference sequence). This chain's CDR3 is CASSIEGAGNQPQHF. In DNA, the CDR3 is TGTGCCAGTAGTATAGAGGGGGCAGGCAATCAGCCCCAGCATTTT.

The V gene is TRBV5-1, the J gene TRBJ2-6; TRBD2 is a possible D gene (5 bases). In germline, CDR1 is SGHRS, CDR2 YFSETQ. CDR3 length: 17 residues. The V end lost 2 bases, the J end lost 4 bases, and 16 bases lay between the germline ends. The CDR3 sequence is CASSLYSGNVGANVLTF. The CDR3 DNA sequence: TGCGCCAGCAGCTTATATTCCGGGAACGTGGGGGCCAACGTCCTGACTTTC.

On this clone: One end of the junction fails to match germline, which may point to a read error. The chain employs TRBV6-5 and TRBJ1-2, with TRBD1 matching 9 bases. The CDR3 runs 14 residues. From germline, CDR1 is MNHEY and CDR2 SVGAGI. The CDR3 reads CASRGDRANYGYPF. CDR3 bases: TGTGCCAGCAGGGGGGACAGGGCCAACTATGGCTACCCCTTC.

This sequence joins TRBV7-9 and TRBJ2-7, with 10 bases that match TRBD1. Germline V gives CDR1 SEHNR, CDR2 FQNEAQ (reference sequence). Germline trimming cut 5 bases from V and 6 bases from J; bases unmatched to any gene: 1. The CDR3 sequence is 12 residues long. This CDR3 is CASSGTGAEQYF. CDR3 nucleotide sequence: TGTGCCAGCAGCGGGACAGGGGCCGAGCAGTACTTC.

This clone has a handful of counts. CDR3 sequence: CASSRDRQETQYF. The CDR3 nucleotides are TGTGCCAGCAGCCGGGACAGGCAAGAGACCCAGTACTTC. J is TRBJ2-5 and V is TRBV7-2, with TRBD1 matching 8 bases. The CDR3 loop spans 13 amino acids. CDR1 is SGHTA and CDR2 is FQGNSA in the germline V gene. The V segment lost 5 bases and the J segment 2 bases; nucleotides outside the gene matches: 1.

V gene TRBV30 combines with J gene TRBJ1-2, with D maybe TRBD1 (6 bases). This CDR3 comprises 13 residues. Trimming removed 0 bases from V and 6 bases from J, with 11 bases in between. CDR1 is GTSNPN, CDR2 SVGIG, per germline (reference sequence). CDR3 coding DNA: TGTGCCTGGAGTGTTCTACAGGGCGATGGCTACACCTTC. This codes for CAWSVLQGDGYTF.

The genes are TRBV4-2 and TRBJ2-1; 12 bases map to TRBD2. The CDR3 has 17 residues. CDR1 is LGHNA, CDR2 YNFKEQ, per germline. V dropped 0 bases and J dropped 3; count of bases not matched to a gene: 3. The CDR3 nucleotides are TGTGCCAGCAGCCAAGACCTAGCGGGGGGGGTCTACAATGAGCAGTTCTTC. Protein: CASSQDLAGGVYNEQFF.

The chain has TRBV21-1 and TRBJ2-5; no check of the table's D call, TRBD2, against the DNA was made. TRBV21-1 is shown as a pseudogene. The CDR3 sequence is 15 residues long. The DNA for the CDR3 is TGTGCCAGCAGCCCAAACCCGGGGAACCAAGAGACCCAGTACTTC. Translated: CASSPNPGNQETQYF.

The V gene is TRBV11-2, the J gene TRBJ1-2; possibly TRBD1 for D (5 bases). Deletions cut 11 bases from V and 4 bases from J, with 17 bases between. In germline, CDR1 is SGHAT, CDR2 FQNNGV. This CDR3 region has 13 residues. The DNA of the CDR3 is TGTGCCGGAGGGGTGGGGAACGGCTATGGCTACACCTTC. As protein: CAGGVGNGYGYTF. The whole variable domain, filled in from reference TRBV11-2 and TRBJ1-2, reads EAGVAQSPRYKIIEKRQSVAFWCNPISGHATLYWYQQILGQGPKLLIQFQNNGVVDDSQLPKDRFSAERLKGVDSTLKIQPAKLEDSAVYLCAGGVGNGYGYTFGSGTRLTVV.

The table lists this clone with a count of one. This sequence joins TRBV7-6 and TRBJ1-1, with 8 bases aligning to TRBD1. Germline lookup yields CDR1 SGHVS and CDR2 FNYEAQ. The trim removed 0 bases at V and 0 bases at J, leaving 6 bases unmatched. The CDR3 has 17 residues. CDR3 nucleotide sequence: TGTGCCAGCAGCTTAGCCGACAGGGGATCAATGAACACTGAAGCTTTCTTT. Its protein product is CASSLADRGSMNTEAFF. The variable domain in full, completed from reference TRBV7-6 and TRBJ1-1, reads GAGVSQSPRYKVTKRGQDVALRCDPISGHVSLYWYRQALGQGPEFLTYFNYEAQQDKSGLPNDRFSAERPEGSISTLTIQRTEQRDSAMYRCASSLADRGSMNTEAFFGQGTRLTVV.

The J gene is TRBJ1-1, the V gene TRBV18, with D unclear. The CDR3 extends over 14 amino acids. Trimming pared 3 bases from V and 4 bases from J, leaving 12 bases between. Germline-derived CDR1 and CDR2 are KGHSH and LQKENI. CDR3 amino acids: CASSPQRASTEAFF. CDR3 in DNA: TGTGCCAGCTCACCCCAGAGGGCAAGCACTGAAGCTTTCTTT. The full variable domain, its missing parts supplied by reference TRBV18 and TRBJ1-1, is NAGVMQNPRHLVRRRGQEARLRCSPMKGHSHVYWYRQLPEEGLKFMVYLQKENIIDESGMPKERFSAEFPKEGPSILRIQQVVRGDSAAYFCASSPQRASTEAFFGQGTRLTVV.

V gene TRBV4-3 combines with J gene TRBJ2-7; 15 bases align to TRBD2. Looked up from germline, CDR1 is LGHNA and CDR2 is YSLEER. The CDR3 totals 17 residues. Trimming took 4 bases from V and 0 from J; bases not matched to a gene: 4. The CDR3 DNA sequence: TGCGCCAGCAGCCTGGGACTAGCGGGGGGTTCCTCCTACGAGCAGTACTTC. Encoded protein: CASSLGLAGGSSYEQYF.

On this clone itself: The junction and the germline gene differ at one end; a read error may be behind it. J is TRBJ1-1 and V is TRBV7-9; no firm D call. CDR1 and CDR2 (germline): SEHNR, FQNEAQ (reference sequence). This CDR3 spans 11 amino acids. CDR3 DNA: TGTTCCAGCAGCTTAGACGAGGGAGCTTTCTTT. As protein: CSSSLDEGAFF.

The V gene is TRBV27, the J gene TRBJ2-7; 7 nucleotides match TRBD1. CDR3 length: 14 amino acids. CDR1 and CDR2 (germline): MNHEY, SMNVEV (reference sequence). V gave up 10 bases and J gave up 0 bases; unmatched junction bases: 9. The CDR3 region is CAKRVDRSSYEQYF. CDR3 in DNA: TGTGCCAAGAGGGTGGACAGGAGCTCCTACGAGCAGTACTTC.

This chain connects TRBV27 to TRBJ1-1; TRBD1 aligns across 8 bases. Trimming cost V 5 bases and J 0 bases; bases outside gene matches: 8. This CDR3 contains 16 residues. The germline V gene encodes CDR1 MNHEY and CDR2 SMNVEV (reference sequence). CDR3 DNA: TGTGCCAGCAGTCCGAGGACAGGGAAGGTGAACACTGAAGCTTTCTTT. It yields the protein CASSPRTGKVNTEAFF.

The chain links TRBV19 to TRBJ2-1; no reliable D call. Deletions cut 3 bases from V and 5 bases from J, with 11 bases between. Germline CDR1 and CDR2: LNHDA and SQIVND (reference sequence). This CDR3 spans 14 amino acids. CDR3 in amino acids: CASSIPDSDNEQFF. The CDR3 coding sequence is TGTGCCAGTAGTATCCCCGACTCAGACAATGAGCAGTTCTTC.

This clone came up once. Germline and junction disagree at one end, which may indicate a read error. This chain joins TRBV7-3 and TRBJ1-1; TRBD1 is a possible D gene (6 bases). The CDR3 sequence is 14 residues long. Per germline, CDR1 SGHTA and CDR2 FQGTGA. The CDR3 loop reads CANSLTGPNTEAFF. The CDR3 DNA sequence: TGTGCCAACAGCTTGACAGGCCCGAACACTGAAGCTTTCTTT. The full variable domain, completed using reference TRBV7-3 and TRBJ1-1, is GAGVSQTPSNKVTEKGKYVELRCDPISGHTALYWYRQSLGQGPEFLIYFQGTGAADDSGLPNDRFFAVRPEGSVSTLKIQRTERGDSAVYLCANSLTGPNTEAFFGQGTRLTVV.

The rearrangement joins TRBV5-1 to TRBJ2-5; D is possibly TRBD2 (7 bases). In germline, CDR1 is SGHRS, CDR2 YFSETQ. The V end was cut by 0 bases, the J end by 2 bases, with 11 bases between. The CDR3 sequence is 15 residues long. The CDR3 spells CASSLGGGRQETQYF. CDR3 bases: TGCGCCAGCAGCTTGGGGGGGGGCCGACAAGAGACCCAGTACTTC.

The chain carries TRBV18 and TRBJ1-2, with D hard to call. The V gene's germline CDR1 is KGHSH and CDR2 LQKENI. This CDR3 is built from 12 residues. V was shortened by 2 bases and J by 8 bases, with 9 bases between the two germline ends. CDR3 bases: TGTGCCAGCTCACCAGGAACAGTCGGCTACACCTTC. As protein: CASSPGTVGYTF.